Following are 12 T cell receptor beta chains from one sample sequenced in a study of cytomegalovirus exposure and HLA in healthy donors. PCR amplification relied on 60 Vbeta primers (plus 13 Jbeta primers). Sequencing was performed with immunoSEQ multiplex PCR; in TCRdb, only in-frame clones are kept and a portion is missing. The sample has around 150,000 clones, 76% seen once. The sequencing input was PBMCs. Receptor source: a man aged 35-49 years in good health and CMV-seronegative.

This clone came up a few times. The chain combines TRBV19 with TRBJ2-1, with D possibly TRBD2 on 5 matching bases. V lost 3 bases to trimming and J lost 0 bases, with 21 bases between them. The germline CDR1 and CDR2 sequences are LNHDA and SQIVND (reference sequence). There are 19 residues in the CDR3. CDR3 region: CASSIRVNRAADSYNEQFF. The CDR3 DNA reads as TGTGCCAGTAGTATTAGGGTGAACCGAGCGGCCGACTCCTACAATGAGCAGTTCTTC.

This chain connects TRBV30 to TRBJ1-1, with TRBD1 matching 11 bases. CDR1 is GTSNPN, CDR2 SVGIG, per germline (reference sequence). The CDR3 loop spans 14 amino acids. J gave up 3 bases and V 1 base, and 1 base lay outside the gene matches. Here the CDR3 DNA reads TGTGCCTGGAGTGGGGACAGGGGGTACACTGAAGCTTTCTTT. Encoded protein: CAWSGDRGYTEAFF.

This clone has only a few counts. The chain carries TRBV30 and TRBJ2-7; 11 positions agree with TRBD1. The germline gives CDR1 GTSNPN, CDR2 SVGIG (reference sequence). After removal of 6 bases from V and 4 bases from J, the junction contained 5 bases not matched to a gene. The CDR3 consists of 13 residues. CDR3 sequence: CACLGTGGYEQYF. CDR3 nucleotides: TGTGCCTGCCTAGGGACAGGGGGTTACGAGCAGTACTTC.

This chain connects TRBV6-1 to TRBJ1-1; possible D gene TRBD1, 6 bases. Germline V CDR1 and CDR2: MNHNS, SASEGT. Trimming shortened V by 8 bases and J by 4 bases, and 14 bases separated the two germline ends. The CDR3 covers 13 residues. This CDR3 reads CASARQDGTEAFF. The CDR3 nucleotides are TGTGCCAGCGCCCGACAGGATGGCACTGAAGCTTTCTTT.

This sequence joins TRBV5-8 and TRBJ1-6; 9 bases align to TRBD1. The CDR3 totals 18 residues. Germline assignment: CDR1 SGHTS and CDR2 YDEGEE. J lost 0 bases, V lost 4 bases, and 8 bases had no gene match. The chain's CDR3 is CASSGPGQGSSYNSPLHF. CDR3 nucleotides: TGTGCCAGCAGCGGACCGGGACAGGGTAGCTCCTATAATTCACCCCTCCACTTT.

This clone was detected a few times. The gene calls are TRBV5-6 and TRBJ1-1; TRBD1 is a possible D gene (6 bases). The length of the CDR3 is 15 residues. The germline CDR1 and CDR2 sequences are SGHDT and YYEEEE. The germline V and J ends were trimmed by 4 bases and 6 bases, with 19 bases remaining between them. The CDR3 coding sequence is TGTGCCAGCAGCGGGGGGGGCACAGGGTTCGCTGAAGCTTTCTTT. Its translation is CASSGGGTGFAEAFF.

The chain recombines TRBV7-2 with TRBJ1-1; maybe TRBD1 (5 bases). CDR1 and CDR2 (germline): SGHTA, FQGNSA. The CDR3 runs 14 residues. Trimming pared 5 bases from V and 5 bases from J, leaving 15 bases between. This chain's CDR3 is CASSDVMGGTEAFF. The CDR3 DNA reads TGTGCCAGCAGCGACGTTATGGGGGGGACTGAAGCTTTCTTT.

The rearrangement uses TRBV6-5 and TRBJ2-7; TRBD2 matches 15 bases. CDR1 MNHEY and CDR2 SVGAGI come from the germline V gene. The CDR3 is 16 amino acids. With 4 bases clipped from V and 7 bases from J, the junction kept 8 bases outside the gene matches. CDR3 bases: TGTGCCAGCAGTTGGGGACTAGCGGGAGGAGTGGGGGAGCAGTACTTC. It yields the protein CASSWGLAGGVGEQYF.

This clone has only a few counts. The V and J genes are TRBV11-2 and TRBJ1-6, with D tentatively TRBD1 (5 bases). The CDR3 totals 15 residues. CDR1 SGHAT and CDR2 FQNNGV come from the germline V gene. V lost 1 base to trimming and J lost 8 bases, with 12 bases between them. The CDR3 DNA sequence: TGTGCCAGCAGCTTAGGGGGGGGACGTTATTCACCCCTCCACTTT. It codes for CASSLGGGRYSPLHF.

This clone was recorded a few times. The J gene is TRBJ1-2, the V gene TRBV6-6, with 7 bases fitting TRBD1. Unmatched junction bases numbered 5, after V lost 6 bases and J lost 10 bases. The CDR3 spans 11 residues. Germline V CDR1 and CDR2: MNHNY, SVGAGI (reference sequence). The CDR3 DNA sequence: TGTGCCAGCAGGTTCACAGGGGACTACACCTTC. Translation: CASRFTGDYTF.

This CDR3 reads CASSQAVASGIFSTDTQYF. The CDR3 DNA sequence: TGCGCCAGCAGCCAAGCTGTGGCTAGCGGGATCTTTTCCACAGATACGCAGTATTTT. This sequence joins TRBV4-3 and TRBJ2-3, with 9 bases identical to TRBD2. V lost 1 base and J lost 2; bases outside the gene matches: 13. The CDR3 sequence is 19 residues long. Germline V gives CDR1 LGHNA, CDR2 YSLEER.

There are a few counts of this clone. The chain recombines TRBV7-9 with TRBJ1-1; 8 nucleotides line up with TRBD1. Germline V lookup: CDR1 SEHNR, CDR2 FQNEAQ (reference sequence). V lost 6 bases and J lost 11; bases outside the gene matches: 14. This CDR3 is 14 amino acids long. CDR3 DNA sequence: TGTGCCAGCAGTTCAGACAGGGGAGCATTCGGGGCTTTCTTT. This sequence encodes CASSSDRGAFGAFF.